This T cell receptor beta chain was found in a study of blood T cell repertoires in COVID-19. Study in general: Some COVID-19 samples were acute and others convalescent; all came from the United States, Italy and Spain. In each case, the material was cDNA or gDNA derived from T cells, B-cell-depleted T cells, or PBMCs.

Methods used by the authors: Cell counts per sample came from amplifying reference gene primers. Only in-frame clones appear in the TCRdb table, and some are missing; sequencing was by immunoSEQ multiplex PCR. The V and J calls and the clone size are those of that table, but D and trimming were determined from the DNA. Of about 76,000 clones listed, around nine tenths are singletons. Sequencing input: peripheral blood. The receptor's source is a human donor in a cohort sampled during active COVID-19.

CDR3 nucleotides: TGTGCCAGTAGTACCTCTCGCACAGGAGGGAATTCACCCCTCCACTTT. It codes for CASSTSRTGGNSPLHF. The V call is TRBV19, the J call TRBJ1-6; tentatively, D is TRBD1 (5 bases). CDR1 and CDR2 (germline): LNHDA, SQIVND (reference sequence). With 4 bases removed from V and 7 bases from J, the gap between germline ends came to 17 bases. The CDR3 is 16 amino acids.